This T cell receptor (beta chain) was retrieved from a study of post-analysis software for immune sequencing data. Many counts were recorded for this clonotype. Its cognate antigen is unknown. Study-level findings and limits: Four or five TRBV segments were more frequent in patients than controls; TRBV5-6, TRBV5-1 and TRBV20-1 belonged to this group. Versus controls, multiple sclerosis patients showed significantly lower diversity (normalized Chao1). Samples prepared in the same batch strongly co-clustered by F measure.

Built from TCR beta cDNA, the libraries had unique molecular identifiers in them. One entry per CDR3 protein, called by TCRdb with MiXCR from the PCR reads. The sample shows approximately 260,000 distinct CDR3 sequences, around 34% of them seen only once. Unmatched junction bases numbered 5, after V lost 4 bases and J lost 1 base. CDR1 is LGHDT and CDR2 is YNNKEL in the germline V gene (reference sequence). This CDR3 is built from 15 residues. This receptor was identified in a girl between 5 and 17 years old with multiple sclerosis. The sample taken for sequencing was blood. The V gene is TRBV3-1, the J gene TRBJ2-3; TRBD1 matches at 7 bases. CDR3 in amino acids: CASSPQGVGTDTQYF. CDR3 in DNA: TGTGCCAGCAGCCCTCAGGGGGTCGGCACAGATACGCAGTATTTT.